The TCR beta chain described here comes from a study of identical twins. Germline V gene lookup returns CDR1 SQVTM and CDR2 ANQGSEA. The CDR3 consists of 11 residues. V lost 6 bases to trimming and J lost 3 bases, with 8 bases between them. One entry per CDR3 protein, called by TCRdb with MiXCR from the 5' RACE reads. The sample holds some 1,600,000 distinct CDR3 sequences; around 33% are singletons and the top ten take about 0.25%. This clonotype was counted many times. The origin of this receptor is a newborn girl in good health. Specimen: cord blood. This sequence joins TRBV29-1 and TRBJ1-2; D not resolved. The CDR3: CSVDGDYGYTF. The CDR3 nucleotides are TGCAGCGTCGATGGAGACTATGGCTACACCTTC.